The 28 T cell receptor beta chains in this list originate from one sample, sequenced in a study of metastatic and nonmetastatic thyroid tumors. TCRdb redid the clone calls on the PCR reads using MiXCR. The sample shows 45,000 to 50,000 clones, under 25% of them seen only once. All patients were treatment-naive before thyroid surgery. What was sequenced was blood. The source is a male donor with papillary thyroid cancer or a benign thyroid nodule (not recorded which). Some clones in this sample may be carry-over from other donors' samples.

At least ten counts were recorded for this clone. Other DNA sequences of this sample code for an identical CDR3. The rearrangement links TRBV9 to TRBJ2-1, with 12 bases aligning to TRBD2. This CDR3 is 15 amino acids long. Germline loops: CDR1 SGDLS, CDR2 YYNGEE. J was trimmed by 13 bases and V by 3 bases; bases with no gene match: 11. CDR3 coding DNA: TGTGCCAGCAGCGAAAATCCCGGGACTAGCGGGTCTCAGTTCTTC. It specifies CASSENPGTSGSQFF.

This clone occurred many times. This may stem from a read error, because a much larger clone lies one nucleotide away. The identical CDR3 is also encoded by other nucleotide sequences in the sample. V usage is TRBV6-1 and J usage is TRBJ2-3, with D perhaps TRBD2 (6 bases). V dropped 6 bases and J dropped 7 bases, with 26 bases sitting between them. Germline V lookup: CDR1 MNHNS, CDR2 SASEGT. The CDR3 is 17 amino acids. The CDR3 DNA reads as TGTGCCAGCAGCGAAACTCGGGGAGGCATAGGGTCGAATACGCAGTATTTT. Translated, it gives CASSETRGGIGSNTQYF.

The rearrangement joins TRBV11-3 to TRBJ2-7, with TRBD2 identical over 7 bases. Germline V gives CDR1 SGHNT, CDR2 YENEEA. The J segment lost 3 bases and the V segment lost 5 bases, leaving 13 bases of the junction unmatched. The CDR3 extends over 16 amino acids. In DNA form, the CDR3 reads TGTGCCAGCAGCCGTCCATCTAGCGGACAATACTACGAGCAGTACTTC. This sequence encodes CASSRPSSGQYYEQYF.

The V gene is TRBV7-8, the J gene TRBJ2-7; D is uncertain. CDR3 length: 16 amino acids. Trimming pared 2 bases from V and 0 bases from J, leaving 14 bases between. CDR1 is SGHVS, CDR2 FQNEAQ, per germline. CDR3 protein: CASSLSWATYSYEQYF. CDR3 sequence (DNA): TGTGCCAGCAGCTTATCCTGGGCCACGTACTCCTACGAGCAGTACTTC.

V usage is TRBV11-3 and J usage is TRBJ2-7; TRBD1 agrees at 7 bases. V lost 8 bases and J lost 7; bases outside the gene matches: 11. The CDR3 runs 13 residues. Germline-derived CDR1 and CDR2 are SGHNT and YENEEA. CDR3: CASSVDRLGEQYF. The CDR3 nucleotides are TGTGCCAGCTCCGTGGACAGGCTGGGGGAGCAGTACTTC.

This clone was counted between two and nine times. The genes are TRBV7-3 and TRBJ2-1, with no clear D. The germline CDR1 and CDR2 sequences are SGHTA and FQGTGA. The CDR3 spans 14 residues. V was pared by 5 bases and J by 10 bases, with 18 bases between. The CDR3 protein is CASSDIVVGGEQFF. CDR3 bases: TGTGCCAGCAGCGATATAGTTGTCGGCGGCGAGCAGTTCTTC.

This clone was seen repeatedly, ten times or more. V gene TRBV5-1 combines with J gene TRBJ1-4, with 9 bases identical to TRBD1. V trimming: 4 bases; J trimming: 8 bases; junction bases outside the gene matches: 18. The CDR3 extends over 18 amino acids. CDR1 SGHRS and CDR2 YFSETQ come from the germline V gene. The CDR3 coding sequence is TGCGCCAGCAGCCCTCTTCCGGGACAGGGTTCGCTGAGGGAAAAACTGTTTTTT. Protein: CASSPLPGQGSLREKLFF.

This clone was counted ten times or more. This chain links TRBV7-2 with TRBJ2-3, with D hard to call. The CDR3 consists of 12 residues. Germline V gene sequence: CDR1 SGHTA, CDR2 FQGNSA. Trimming left V 5 bases short and J 7 bases short, with 10 bases between. The CDR3: CASSPTGYTQYF. CDR3 sequence (DNA): TGTGCCAGCAGCCCCACCGGATATACGCAGTATTTT.

The V call is TRBV5-1, the J call TRBJ2-7, with 7 bases aligning to TRBD1. The CDR3 consists of 15 residues. The germline V gene has CDR1 SGHRS and CDR2 YFSETQ. V was clipped by 4 bases and J by 6 bases; unmatched bases: 13. The CDR3 DNA is TGCGCCAGCAGCGGAAGGACAGGACTTCAACGCGAGCAGTACTTC. Translation: CASSGRTGLQREQYF.

This clone was seen ten or more times. The J gene is TRBJ2-2, the V gene TRBV24-1, with 8 bases lining up with TRBD2. Losses at the gene ends were 3 bases for V and 7 bases for J; bases not matched to a gene: 12. The CDR3 has 17 residues. Germline V gene data show CDR1 as KGHDR and CDR2 as SFDVKD. CDR3 protein: CATSDLASGREVGELFF. The DNA of the CDR3 is TGTGCCACCAGTGATCTAGCAAGCGGGAGAGAGGTCGGGGAGCTGTTTTTT.

This clone was recorded at least ten times. This chain connects TRBV6-1 to TRBJ1-1; D not certain. The germline V gene has CDR1 MNHNS and CDR2 SASEGT. There are 11 residues in the CDR3. V was clipped by 7 bases and J by 5 bases, with 8 bases between them. DNA of the CDR3: TGTGCCAGCAAAAAGGGAACTGAAGCTTTCTTT. Residues: CASKKGTEAFF.

This clone was picked up many times. The rearrangement links TRBV2 to TRBJ2-7; the match to TRBD1 covers 8 bases. The ends lost 3 bases at V and 3 bases at J; junction bases unmatched: 16. The germline CDR1 and CDR2 sequences are SNHLY and FYNNEI. The CDR3 is made up of 18 amino acids. The CDR3 loop reads CASSDPDRASTPLYEQYF. Written as DNA, the CDR3 is TGTGCCAGCAGTGACCCGGACAGGGCGAGTACGCCTCTCTACGAGCAGTACTTC.

This clone was seen at least ten times. The chain couples TRBV5-1 to TRBJ2-2, with D hard to call. V lost 0 bases and J lost 0, with 9 bases in between. The CDR3 extends over 16 amino acids. Per germline, CDR1 SGHRS and CDR2 YFSETQ. CDR3 in DNA: TGCGCCAGCAGCTTGGTCACGTCACCGAACACCGGGGAGCTGTTTTTT. It yields the protein CASSLVTSPNTGELFF.

The chain links TRBV5-1 to TRBJ2-2, with D possibly being TRBD1 (6 bases). V was trimmed by 1 base and J by 5 bases, leaving 9 bases between them. This CDR3 comprises 14 residues. Germline CDR1 SGHRS, CDR2 YFSETQ. CDR3 bases: TGCGCCAGCAGCTTGTGGGACACAACCGGGGAGCTGTTTTTT. It specifies CASSLWDTTGELFF.

This clone has at least ten counts. This chain links TRBV5-4 with TRBJ2-1; TRBD2 agrees at 12 bases. Germline assignment: CDR1 SGHNT and CDR2 YYREEE (reference sequence). V gave up 2 bases and J gave up 4 bases; unmatched junction bases: 10. This CDR3 has 18 amino acids. The CDR3 bases are TGTGCCAGCAGCTTTGAACTAGCGGGAGGTCATAGGTACAATGAGCAGTTCTTC. Amino acid sequence: CASSFELAGGHRYNEQFF.

The rearrangement joins TRBV24-1 to TRBJ1-2; 8 bases fit TRBD1. J gave up 8 bases and V 4 bases, and 8 bases lay outside the gene matches. The CDR3 length is 14 residues. Germline V gene sequence: CDR1 KGHDR, CDR2 SFDVKD. CDR3 region: CATSEPDRAGGYTF. In DNA, the CDR3 is TGTGCCACCAGTGAACCGGACAGGGCGGGGGGCTACACCTTC.

The chain links TRBV30 to TRBJ1-6, with D unclear. The length of the CDR3 is 12 residues. Germline V CDR1 and CDR2: GTSNPN, SVGIG (reference sequence). Trimming pared 4 bases from V and 7 bases from J, leaving 8 bases between. For the CDR3, the DNA is TGTGCCTGGACGATGGGGAATTCACCCCTCCACTTT. Translating gives CAWTMGNSPLHF.

This clone was found many times. V and J are TRBV11-2 and TRBJ2-4; D ambiguous. V dropped 5 bases and J dropped 7 bases, with 12 bases sitting between them. Germline CDR1 reads SGHAT; CDR2 reads FQNNGV. This CDR3 comprises 13 residues. The CDR3 DNA follows: TGTGCCAGCAGCCTCCCTGTGCGGAACATTCAGTACTTC. Translated, it gives CASSLPVRNIQYF. The variable domain in full, with the rest retrieved from reference TRBV11-2 and TRBJ2-4, is EAGVAQSPRYKIIEKRQSVAFWCNPISGHATLYWYQQILGQGPKLLIQFQNNGVVDDSQLPKDRFSAERLKGVDSTLKIQPAKLEDSAVYLCASSLPVRNIQYFGAGTRLSVL.

This clone was seen only a few times. The V call is TRBV6-4, the J call TRBJ1-5; maybe TRBD1 (5 bases). CDR1 and CDR2 from the germline V gene are MRHNA and SNTAGT. The CDR3 contains 12 residues. V was pared by 7 bases and J by 7 bases, with 11 bases between. The CDR3, as DNA: TGTGCCAGCACCCCGGGACGGCAGCCCCAGCATTTT. Translating gives CASTPGRQPQHF.

This clone was detected only a few times. The CDR3 sequence: CASSLGQSYGYTF. CDR3 sequence (DNA): TGTGCCAGCAGTCTTGGACAGTCCTATGGCTACACCTTC. The gene calls are TRBV6-1 and TRBJ1-2; a weak D match, TRBD1 (6 bases). Trimming left V 5 bases short and J 4 bases short, with 11 bases between. This CDR3 has 13 residues. The V gene's germline CDR1 is MNHNS and CDR2 SASEGT.

This clone was seen ten or more times. The rearrangement links TRBV27 to TRBJ1-5; D gene unclear. The CDR3 has 13 residues. Germline loops: CDR1 MNHEY, CDR2 SMNVEV (reference sequence). Between the trimmed V and J ends, which lost 2 bases and 3 bases, there was a span of 5 bases. Here the CDR3 reads CASSLGDNQPQHF. The CDR3 nucleotides are TGTGCCAGCAGTTTAGGGGACAATCAGCCCCAGCATTTT.

The chain's CDR3 is CSARHAFTGNTIYF. The CDR3 bases are TGCAGTGCTAGACACGCTTTCACTGGAAACACCATATATTTT. The chain has TRBV20-1 and TRBJ1-3, with D unresolved. The CDR3 length is 14 residues. Germline-derived CDR1 and CDR2 are DFQATT and SNEGSKA (reference sequence). Trimming left V 2 bases short and J 2 bases short, with 10 bases between.

The rearrangement uses TRBV19 and TRBJ1-1; D possibly corresponds to TRBD1 (5 bases). Germline CDR1 reads LNHDA; CDR2 reads SQIVND (reference sequence). The CDR3 covers 14 residues. Trimming took 7 bases from V and 5 from J, leaving 17 bases between them. The CDR3 spells CASTRGGDQTEAFF. The CDR3 DNA reads TGTGCCAGTACCCGGGGGGGGGACCAGACTGAAGCTTTCTTT.

At least ten counts were recorded for this clone. The chain links TRBV3-1 to TRBJ1-5; no reliable D call. The CDR3 consists of 12 residues. The germline V and J ends were trimmed by 1 base and 5 bases, with 3 bases remaining between them. Germline loops: CDR1 LGHDT, CDR2 YNNKEL (reference sequence). The CDR3 loop is CASSQGDQPQHF. CDR3 coding DNA: TGTGCCAGCAGCCAAGGGGATCAGCCCCAGCATTTT.

This clone was picked up many times. A read error may be the cause here, since a much bigger clone is one base away. Because it lacks the conserved phenylalanine or tryptophan at the end, this CDR3 is likely a read error. The chain carries TRBV18 and TRBJ1-1; weak D call: TRBD1 (5 bases). Per the germline V gene, CDR1 is KGHSH and CDR2 is LQKENI. The CDR3 has 13 amino acids. V was trimmed by 0 bases and J by 11 bases, leaving 13 bases between them. The CDR3 DNA is TGTGCCAGCTCACCACCAAGCAGGGTCTTTGCTTTCCTT. Translation: CASSPPSRVFAFL.

This clone was seen repeatedly, ten times or more. J is TRBJ2-2 and V is TRBV14; D is tentatively TRBD1 or TRBD2 (5 bases each). The germline CDR1 and CDR2 sequences are SGHDN and FVKESK. The ends were cut back, 4 bases at V and 7 bases at J, with 19 bases in the middle. The CDR3 extends over 16 amino acids. The DNA of the CDR3 is TGTGCCAGCAGCCCCTGGGAAAGGGACGAATTCGGGGAGCTGTTTTTT. Translating gives CASSPWERDEFGELFF.

This clone was counted at least ten times. The chain couples TRBV7-3 to TRBJ2-1, with D perhaps TRBD1 (6 bases). Germline V lookup: CDR1 SGHTA, CDR2 FQGTGA. The CDR3 covers 15 residues. V was pared by 5 bases and J by 5 bases, with 16 bases between. The CDR3 loop is CASSLLWTEDNEQFF. CDR3 in DNA: TGTGCCAGCAGCCTCCTTTGGACAGAGGACAATGAGCAGTTCTTC.

This clone was seen ten or more times. The chain's CDR3 is CASSPTGGTEVYEQYF. The CDR3 DNA reads as TGTGCCAGCAGCCCTACCGGGGGGACAGAAGTCTACGAGCAGTACTTC. V usage is TRBV28 and J usage is TRBJ2-7; the D gene could be TRBD1 or TRBD2 (7 bases each). The CDR3 is made up of 16 amino acids. Trimming removed 6 bases at V and 3 bases at J, with 21 bases between. In germline, CDR1 is MDHEN, CDR2 SYDVKM.